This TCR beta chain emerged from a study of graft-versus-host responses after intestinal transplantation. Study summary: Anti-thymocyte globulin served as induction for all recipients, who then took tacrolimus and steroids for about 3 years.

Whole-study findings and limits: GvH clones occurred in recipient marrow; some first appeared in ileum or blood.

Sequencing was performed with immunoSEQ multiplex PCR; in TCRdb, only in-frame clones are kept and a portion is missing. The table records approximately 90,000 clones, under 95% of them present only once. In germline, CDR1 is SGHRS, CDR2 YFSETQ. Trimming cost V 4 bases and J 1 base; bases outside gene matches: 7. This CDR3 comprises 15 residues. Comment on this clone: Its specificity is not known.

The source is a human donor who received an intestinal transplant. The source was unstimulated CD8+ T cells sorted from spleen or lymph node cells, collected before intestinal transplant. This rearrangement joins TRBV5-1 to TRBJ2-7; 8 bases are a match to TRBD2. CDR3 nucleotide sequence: TGCGCCAGCAGCACGACTAGCGCCCTATCCTACGAGCAGTACTTC. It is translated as CASSTTSALSYEQYF.